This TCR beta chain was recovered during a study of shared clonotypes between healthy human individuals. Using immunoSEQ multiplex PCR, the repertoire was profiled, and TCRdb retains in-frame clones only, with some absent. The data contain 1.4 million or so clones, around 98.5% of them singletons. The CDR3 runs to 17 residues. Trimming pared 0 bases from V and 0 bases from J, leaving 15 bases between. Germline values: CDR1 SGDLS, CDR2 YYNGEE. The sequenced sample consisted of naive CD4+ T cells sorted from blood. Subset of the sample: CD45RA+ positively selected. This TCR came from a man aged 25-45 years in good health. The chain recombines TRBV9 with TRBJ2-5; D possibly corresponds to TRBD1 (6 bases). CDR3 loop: CASSVEGFGQYQETQYF. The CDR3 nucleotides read TGTGCCAGCAGCGTAGAAGGCTTTGGACAGTACCAAGAGACCCAGTACTTC.